Shown below are 18 T cell receptor beta chains from a single sample sequenced in a study of siplizumab effects on memory and regulatory T cells. Clones were read by immunoSEQ multiplex PCR, and TCRdb kept only the in-frame ones, dropping some. The sample lists 90,000 to 95,000 clones, more than 95% occurring once. Specimen: naive CD4+ T cells sorted from blood. The receptors here all came from a human donor in good health.

This chain joins TRBV5-1 and TRBJ2-7; TRBD2 aligns across 10 bases. The V gene's germline CDR1 is SGHRS and CDR2 YFSETQ. The ends lost 5 bases at V and 3 bases at J; junction bases unmatched: 8. This CDR3 is 15 amino acids long. Here the CDR3 DNA reads TGCGCCAGCAGTCCGGCTAGCGGGGGCGTCTACGAGCAGTACTTC. As protein: CASSPASGGVYEQYF.

The CDR3 nucleotides read TGTGCCAGCAGTGGCGGGCTAGCGGGACAAGAGACCCAGTACTTC. The encoded protein is CASSGGLAGQETQYF. The V call is TRBV2, the J call TRBJ2-5, with 9 positions matching TRBD2. Looked up from germline, CDR1 is SNHLY and CDR2 is FYNNEI. The CDR3 spans 15 residues. The ends lost 4 bases at V and 2 bases at J; junction bases unmatched: 5.

The chain joins TRBV9 to TRBJ1-5; unclear D gene. The ends were cut back, 5 bases at V and 3 bases at J, with 6 bases in the middle. The length of the CDR3 is 12 residues. Germline V lookup: CDR1 SGDLS, CDR2 YYNGEE. The CDR3 nucleotides read TGTGCCAGCAGGGCCTACAATCAGCCCCAGCATTTT. This codes for CASRAYNQPQHF.

The chain employs TRBV19 and TRBJ2-5; no clear D. The CDR3 sequence is 12 residues long. V gave up 6 bases and J gave up 5 bases, with 10 bases separating them. Germline V gives CDR1 LNHDA, CDR2 SQIVND (reference sequence). The CDR3 loop reads CASSPGVETQYF. CDR3 nucleotide sequence: TGTGCCAGTAGCCCAGGAGTCGAGACCCAGTACTTC.

This clone came up once. The chain uses TRBV6-5 and TRBJ2-7; D is unresolved. Trimming removed 5 bases from V and 4 bases from J, with 9 bases in between. Germline CDR1 and CDR2: MNHEY and SVGAGI. The CDR3 spans 12 residues. CDR3 residues: CASSTYGYEQYF. The DNA for the CDR3 is TGTGCCAGCAGTACATACGGATACGAGCAGTACTTC.

In its sample, this clone was seen once. J is TRBJ1-5 and V is TRBV2, with 7 bases identical to TRBD1. The V and J ends lost 3 bases and 7 bases, in that order; junction bases with no gene match: 3. CDR3 size: 13 residues. Germline V gene sequence: CDR1 SNHLY, CDR2 FYNNEI. CDR3 region: CASSDQGGQPQHF. CDR3 DNA sequence: TGTGCCAGCAGTGACCAGGGGGGACAGCCCCAGCATTTT.

J is TRBJ1-3 and V is TRBV7-2; possible D gene TRBD1, 5 bases. This CDR3 is built from 16 residues. Germline values: CDR1 SGHTA, CDR2 FQGNSA. Trimming took 5 bases from V and 0 from J, leaving 14 bases between them. This chain's CDR3 is CASSRAGGFSGNTIYF. As DNA, the CDR3 is TGTGCCAGCAGCAGAGCCGGGGGGTTCTCTGGAAACACCATATATTTT.

This chain joins TRBV5-1 and TRBJ1-3; D is unclear. V dropped 5 bases and J dropped 0 bases, with 12 bases sitting between them. This CDR3 comprises 15 residues. Germline assignment: CDR1 SGHRS and CDR2 YFSETQ. In DNA form, the CDR3 reads TGCGCCAGCAGTCCCACAGTTAACTCTGGAAACACCATATATTTT. This translates into CASSPTVNSGNTIYF. Using reference TRBV5-1 and TRBJ1-3 for the parts outside the CDR3, the full variable domain is KAGVTQTPRYLIKTRGQQVTLSCSPISGHRSVSWYQQTPGQGLQFLFEYFSETQRNKGNFPGRFSGRQFSNSRSEMNVSTLELGDSALYLCASSPTVNSGNTIYFGEGSWLTVV.

The V and J genes are TRBV19 and TRBJ1-5, with D unresolved. The CDR3 length is 15 residues. CDR1 is LNHDA, CDR2 SQIVND, per germline (reference sequence). V lost 3 bases and J lost 6, with 15 bases in between. CDR3 in DNA: TGTGCCAGTAGTATTGCCGCGATTGCGGGTCAGCCCCAGCATTTT. Its protein product is CASSIAAIAGQPQHF.

The V call is TRBV4-3, the J call TRBJ2-5; D assignment may be TRBD1 or TRBD2 (5 bases each). The CDR3 totals 14 residues. V dropped 0 bases and J dropped 8 bases, with 13 bases sitting between them. Germline CDR1 is LGHNA and CDR2 is YSLEER. CDR3 loop: CASSQDQGPLTQYF. DNA for the CDR3: TGCGCCAGCAGCCAAGATCAGGGACCTCTAACCCAGTACTTC.

This chain's CDR3 is CASSSPGQGAREKLFF. CDR3 nucleotides: TGTGCCAGCAGTTCACCGGGACAGGGGGCTCGAGAAAAACTGTTTTTT. The chain uses TRBV28 and TRBJ1-4, with 12 bases fitting TRBD1. After removal of 4 bases from V and 8 bases from J, the junction contained 8 bases not matched to a gene. The CDR3 contains 16 residues. Looked up from germline, CDR1 is MDHEN and CDR2 is SYDVKM.

The chain recombines TRBV5-1 with TRBJ2-5; 7 bases agree with TRBD1. CDR1 SGHRS and CDR2 YFSETQ come from the germline V gene. V shed 6 bases and J 4 bases; nucleotides not matched to a gene: 9. The CDR3 totals 14 residues. CDR3 residues: CASNTDRVGETQYF. The DNA of the CDR3 is TGCGCCAGCAATACAGACAGGGTTGGAGAGACCCAGTACTTC.

The chain has TRBV11-2 and TRBJ1-6; D remains ambiguous. CDR1 is SGHAT and CDR2 is FQNNGV in the germline V gene. The CDR3 is 14 amino acids. Trimming stripped 2 bases from V and 8 bases from J, with 10 bases between. The CDR3 sequence: CASSLIGGDSPLHF. The DNA for the CDR3 is TGTGCCAGCAGCTTAATCGGCGGGGATTCACCCCTCCACTTT.

This clone occurred once. The chain uses TRBV5-4 and TRBJ1-3, with a weak D call TRBD1 (5 bases). From germline, CDR1 is SGHNT and CDR2 YYREEE (reference sequence). This CDR3 comprises 14 residues. Trimming took 4 bases from V and 4 from J, leaving 12 bases between them. DNA for the CDR3: TGTGCCAGCAGCCGGACGGACACCGGAAACACCATATATTTT. Translation gives CASSRTDTGNTIYF.

The count of this clone is one. The chain employs TRBV2 and TRBJ2-2; unclear D gene. CDR1 and CDR2 from the germline V gene are SNHLY and FYNNEI. Trimming pared 8 bases from V and 0 bases from J, leaving 10 bases between. The CDR3 sequence is 14 residues long. CDR3 in DNA: TGTGCCAGCCAGACTCCAACGAACACCGGGGAGCTGTTTTTT. It is translated as CASQTPTNTGELFF.

V gene TRBV18 combines with J gene TRBJ2-7; 11 bases fit TRBD2. Losses at the gene ends were 6 bases for V and 4 bases for J; bases not matched to a gene: 5. The CDR3 length is 14 residues. Germline lookup yields CDR1 KGHSH and CDR2 LQKENI. CDR3 nucleotides: TGTGCCAGCTCCCCCACTAGCGGGGGTTACGAGCAGTACTTC. Translated, it gives CASSPTSGGYEQYF.

The chain combines TRBV30 with TRBJ2-7; D is perhaps TRBD2 (6 bases). V was shortened by 4 bases and J by 0 bases, with 13 bases between the two germline ends. There are 14 residues in the CDR3. The germline gives CDR1 GTSNPN, CDR2 SVGIG (reference sequence). The CDR3 loop reads CAWKGGEVSYEQYF. CDR3 bases: TGTGCCTGGAAGGGCGGGGAGGTCTCCTACGAGCAGTACTTC.

Details on this clone: The junction differs from germline at one of its ends, possibly a read error. The chain links TRBV7-9 to TRBJ2-7; D remains ambiguous. The CDR3 is made up of 12 amino acids. Germline loops: CDR1 SEHNR, CDR2 FQNEAQ (reference sequence). This chain's CDR3 is CASSLGQYGQYF. CDR3 nucleotides: TGTGCCAGCAGCTTAGGTCAGTACGGGCAGTACTTC.